The present T cell receptor beta chain was sequenced within a study of blood T cell repertoires in COVID-19. Generated by immunoSEQ multiplex PCR, the TCRdb table keeps only in-frame clones and is missing some. The top ten hold over 1.2% of the sample, which has 90,000 to 130,000 clones, approximately 81% seen once. Germline V CDR1 and CDR2: SNHLY, FYNNEI. The CDR3 covers 13 residues. The V end was cut by 7 bases, the J end by 5 bases, with 14 bases between. This sequence joins TRBV2 and TRBJ2-5, with D possibly TRBD1 on 5 matching bases. This receptor was taken from a man in his forties with acute or convalescent COVID-19. The sequencing sample was made of peripheral blood. CDR3 nucleotide sequence: TGTGCCAGCAAAGGCAATCCAGGGGAGACCCAGTACTTC. This gives the protein CASKGNPGETQYF.